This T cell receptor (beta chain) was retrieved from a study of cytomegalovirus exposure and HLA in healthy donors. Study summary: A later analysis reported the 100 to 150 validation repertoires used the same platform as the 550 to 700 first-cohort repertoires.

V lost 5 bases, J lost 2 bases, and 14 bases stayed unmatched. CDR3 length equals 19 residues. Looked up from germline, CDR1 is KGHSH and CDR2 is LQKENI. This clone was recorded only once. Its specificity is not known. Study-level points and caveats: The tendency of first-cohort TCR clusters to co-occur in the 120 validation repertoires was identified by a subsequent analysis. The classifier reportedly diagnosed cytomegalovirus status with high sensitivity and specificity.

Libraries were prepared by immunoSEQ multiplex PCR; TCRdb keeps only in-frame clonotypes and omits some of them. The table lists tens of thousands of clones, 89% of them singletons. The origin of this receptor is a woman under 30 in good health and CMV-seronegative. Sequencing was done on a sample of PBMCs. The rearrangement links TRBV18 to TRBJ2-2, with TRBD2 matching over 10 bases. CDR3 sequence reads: CASSSSAGGPPSNTGELFF. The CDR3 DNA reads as TGTGCCAGCTCATCCTCAGCGGGAGGGCCCCCGAGTAACACCGGGGAGCTGTTTTTT.